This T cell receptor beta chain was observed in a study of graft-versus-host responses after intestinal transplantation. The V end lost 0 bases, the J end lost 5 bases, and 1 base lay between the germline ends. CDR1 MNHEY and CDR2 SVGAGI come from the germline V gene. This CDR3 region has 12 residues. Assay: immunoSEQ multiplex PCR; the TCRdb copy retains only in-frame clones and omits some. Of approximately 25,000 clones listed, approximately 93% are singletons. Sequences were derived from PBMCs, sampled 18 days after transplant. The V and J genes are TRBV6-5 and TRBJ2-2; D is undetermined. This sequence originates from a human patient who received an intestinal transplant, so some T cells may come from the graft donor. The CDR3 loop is CASSYSTGELFF. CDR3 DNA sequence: TGTGCCAGCAGTTACTCAACCGGGGAGCTGTTTTTT.